The 11 T cell receptor beta chains below all came from one sample that was sequenced in a study of TIL therapy for anti-PD-1-resistant metastatic lung cancer. The immunoSEQ assay was v3. Assay: immunoSEQ multiplex PCR; the TCRdb copy retains only in-frame clones and omits some. The table lists more than 45,000 clones, more than 60% of them singletons. Time point meaning: pre-treatment sample, taken before nivolumab and TIL therapy. Sequencing was performed on blood, taken at baseline. These receptors were obtained from a person aged 25 to 85 with non-small cell lung cancer.

This chain joins TRBV28 and TRBJ2-7, with 11 bases that match TRBD2. This CDR3 region has 16 residues. With 5 bases clipped from V and 3 bases from J, the junction kept 9 bases outside the gene matches. Looked up from germline, CDR1 is MDHEN and CDR2 is SYDVKM. The CDR3 region has the DNA TGTGCCAGCAGTCTATACGGGACTAGCGGTAGCTACGAGCAGTACTTC. Translated, it gives CASSLYGTSGSYEQYF. Full variable domain (rest looked up from reference TRBV28 and TRBJ2-7): DVKVTQSSRYLVKRTGEKVFLECVQDMDHENMFWYRQDPGLGLRLIYFSYDVKMKEKGDIPEGYSVSREKKERFSLILESASTNQTSMYLCASSLYGTSGSYEQYFGPGTRLTVT.

In nucleotides, the CDR3 is TGTGCCAGCGTCCTAACGAACACCGGGGAGCTGTTTTTT. Residues: CASVLTNTGELFF. The chain links TRBV5-5 to TRBJ2-2; no clear D. This CDR3 is built from 13 residues. Germline values: CDR1 SGHKS, CDR2 YYEKEE (reference sequence). Trimming took off 7 bases at V and 0 bases at J, with 7 bases between the two ends.

The V and J genes are TRBV7-8 and TRBJ1-5; D possibly corresponds to TRBD1 (6 bases). Germline values: CDR1 SGHVS, CDR2 FQNEAQ. Trimming took off 0 bases at V and 0 bases at J, with 15 bases between the two ends. The CDR3 runs to 18 residues. The CDR3 loop is CASSLALKGGNSNQPQHF. CDR3 sequence (DNA): TGTGCCAGCAGCTTAGCACTTAAGGGGGGAAATAGCAATCAGCCCCAGCATTTT.

V is TRBV5-1 and J is TRBJ2-5, with 12 nucleotides matching TRBD2. CDR1 and CDR2 from the germline V gene are SGHRS and YFSETQ. The CDR3 runs to 16 residues. V gave up 4 bases and J gave up 2 bases; unmatched junction bases: 6. The CDR3 here is CASSLDGTSGQETQYF. The CDR3 DNA reads as TGCGCCAGCAGCCTTGACGGGACTAGCGGGCAAGAGACCCAGTACTTC.

The J gene is TRBJ2-7, the V gene TRBV6-6; a weak D match, TRBD2 (5 bases). V lost 0 bases to trimming and J lost 1 base, with 7 bases between them. The germline V gene encodes CDR1 MNHNY and CDR2 SVGAGI (reference sequence). The CDR3 has 14 amino acids. The DNA for the CDR3 is TGTGCCAGCAGTTACTCCCCGGGATCCTACGAGCAGTACTTC. It translates to CASSYSPGSYEQYF.

The V and J genes are TRBV13 and TRBJ2-7, with 8 bases lining up with TRBD1. This CDR3 has 14 residues. CDR1 and CDR2 from the germline V gene are PRHDT and FYEKMQ (reference sequence). V gave up 3 bases and J gave up 3 bases; unmatched junction bases: 4. CDR3 bases: TGTGCCAGCAGCTTTGGGACAGGTATCTACGAGCAGTACTTC. It translates to CASSFGTGIYEQYF.

The V call is TRBV5-1, the J call TRBJ2-1; D call uncertain. The CDR3 contains 15 residues. Germline V gives CDR1 SGHRS, CDR2 YFSETQ. The V gene lost 5 bases and the J gene lost 4 bases, with 16 bases spanning the gap. In DNA, the CDR3 is TGCGCCAGCAGTCCCTCCGGCCGGGCTTACAATGAGCAGTTCTTC. It specifies CASSPSGRAYNEQFF.

This chain links TRBV18 with TRBJ1-4, with D possibly being TRBD1 (5 bases). In germline, CDR1 is KGHSH, CDR2 LQKENI. Trimming removed 3 bases at V and 3 bases at J, with 11 bases between. The CDR3 extends over 15 amino acids. CDR3: CASSPPGDSNEKLFF. CDR3 bases: TGTGCCAGCTCACCGCCCGGGGACTCTAATGAAAAACTGTTTTTT.

This chain links TRBV5-1 with TRBJ2-5, with D possibly TRBD1 on 5 matching bases. The CDR3 contains 13 residues. The germline gives CDR1 SGHRS, CDR2 YFSETQ. Trimming stripped 0 bases from V and 7 bases from J, with 10 bases between. The CDR3 sequence is CASSLAGQGTQYF. For the CDR3, the DNA is TGCGCCAGCAGCTTGGCAGGCCAGGGGACCCAGTACTTC.

The V gene is TRBV7-9, the J gene TRBJ2-1; 10 bases line up with TRBD2. V was clipped by 10 bases and J by 3 bases; unmatched bases: 18. The CDR3 loop spans 18 amino acids. Germline V gene lookup returns CDR1 SEHNR and CDR2 FQNEAQ (reference sequence). As DNA, the CDR3 is TGTGCCACTGGCGGACAGGAGCTAGCGGGGGAATACTACAATGAGCAGTTCTTC. Protein: CATGGQELAGEYYNEQFF.

This clone showed up just once. The CDR3 loop is CASSSEGHTEAFF. In DNA, the CDR3 is TGTGCCAGCAGCTCCGAGGGTCACACTGAAGCTTTCTTT. The genes are TRBV6-5 and TRBJ1-1; D is unclear. The germline gives CDR1 MNHEY, CDR2 SVGAGI. The germline V and J ends were trimmed by 6 bases and 3 bases, with 11 bases remaining between them. This CDR3 has 13 residues.